The sequence of this T cell receptor (beta chain) was determined in a study of blood T cell repertoires in COVID-19. Study in general: The samples span acute and convalescent COVID-19 from the United States, Italy and Spain.

Authors' data handling: Reference gene primer amplification gave estimated nucleated cell counts. TCRdb keeps only in-frame clones here, not all; method: immunoSEQ multiplex PCR. V and J calls and clone size come straight from that table; D and trimming were deduced from the DNA. The data show approximately 670,000 clones, approximately 90% seen once. Trimming took 2 bases from V and 6 from J, leaving 16 bases between them. Germline CDR1 is MNHNS and CDR2 is SASEGT. This CDR3 has 15 amino acids. Sequencing was carried out using peripheral blood. This TCR came from a woman between 18 and 29 years old with acute or convalescent COVID-19. The chain is built from TRBV6-1 and TRBJ1-2; no firm D call. CDR3 protein: CASSEIPGFLDGYTF. For the CDR3, the DNA is TGTGCCAGCAGTGAAATCCCGGGGTTCTTGGATGGCTACACCTTC.